These 2 T cell receptor beta chains came from one sample sequenced in a study of T-cell reconstitution after alpha-beta-depleted transplantation in children. During its preparation, the TCRbeta library received unique molecular identifiers. Via MiXCR, TCRdb re-called the PCR reads, giving one row per CDR3 protein. The sample holds hundreds of thousands of distinct CDR3 sequences, 10% to 15% seen once. The sample in question was PBMCs, obtained from the stem cell graft. Receptors originate from a human donor who donated a stem cell graft to a child with Fanconi anemia.

This clonotype was counted at least ten times. This sequence joins TRBV29-1 and TRBJ1-1; no clear D. V lost 5 bases and J 4 bases, leaving 14 bases between the germline ends. The V gene's germline CDR1 is SQVTM and CDR2 ANQGSEA. This CDR3 has 13 amino acids. CDR3 sequence (DNA): TGCAGCGTTCGGGCCGGCAGACGCACTGAAGCTTTCTTT. Translated: CSVRAGRRTEAFF.

The J gene is TRBJ2-3, the V gene TRBV25-1; 10 bases align to TRBD2. The length of the CDR3 is 16 residues. Germline V gene lookup returns CDR1 MGHDK and CDR2 SYGVNS. The ends lost 3 bases at V and 5 bases at J; junction bases unmatched: 8. CDR3 sequence reads: CASSDGLAGVIDTQYF. The DNA of the CDR3 is TGTGCCAGCAGTGACGGGCTAGCGGGGGTTATAGATACGCAGTATTTT.